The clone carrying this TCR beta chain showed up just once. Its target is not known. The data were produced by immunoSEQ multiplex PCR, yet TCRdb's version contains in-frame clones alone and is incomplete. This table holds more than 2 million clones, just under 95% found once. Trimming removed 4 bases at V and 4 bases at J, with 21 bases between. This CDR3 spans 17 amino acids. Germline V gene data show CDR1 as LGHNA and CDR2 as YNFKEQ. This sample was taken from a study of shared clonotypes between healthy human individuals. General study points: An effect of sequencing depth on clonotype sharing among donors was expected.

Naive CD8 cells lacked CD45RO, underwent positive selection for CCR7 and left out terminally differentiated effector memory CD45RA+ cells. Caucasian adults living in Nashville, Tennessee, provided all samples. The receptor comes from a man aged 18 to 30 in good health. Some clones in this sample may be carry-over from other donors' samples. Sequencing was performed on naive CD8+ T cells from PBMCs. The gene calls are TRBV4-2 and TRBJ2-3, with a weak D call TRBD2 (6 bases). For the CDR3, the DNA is TGTGCCAGCAGCCCCGGGGTCGTAGCGGAAAAGGCAGATACGCAGTATTTT. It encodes CASSPGVVAEKADTQYF.